These 30 T cell receptor beta chains were all obtained from the same sample, sequenced in a study of memory CD4+ T cells and cytomegalovirus serostatus. Assay used: immunoSEQ multiplex PCR; TCRdb lists only in-frame clones, some missing. Of 27,000 or so clones listed, about 76% are singletons. The sort gate was single viable CD3+CD4+CD8-CD45RO+ cells for memory CD4+ T cells. The sequenced sample consisted of memory CD4+ T cells from blood. All receptors come from an adult in good health and CMV-seronegative.

This clone was counted between two and nine times. The genes are TRBV14 and TRBJ2-1, with 10 bases lining up with TRBD2. Per germline, CDR1 SGHDN and CDR2 FVKESK. The V and J ends lost 1 base and 7 bases, in that order; junction bases with no gene match: 7. The CDR3 has 16 amino acids. The CDR3 region is CASSQGASGGRNEQFF. CDR3 in DNA: TGTGCCAGCAGCCAAGGGGCTAGCGGGGGCCGTAATGAGCAGTTCTTC. The complete variable domain, with remaining parts taken from reference TRBV14 and TRBJ2-1, reads EAGVTQFPSHSVIEKGQTVTLRCDPISGHDNLYWYRRVMGKEIKFLLHFVKESKQDESGMPNNRFLAERTGGTYSTLKVQPAELEDSGVYFCASSQGASGGRNEQFFGPGTRLTVL.

The gene calls are TRBV28 and TRBJ1-4; 7 positions match TRBD1. Trimming at V came to 3 bases and at J to 3 bases, leaving 4 bases not matched to a gene. In germline, CDR1 is MDHEN, CDR2 SYDVKM. CDR3 size: 15 residues. CDR3 bases: TGTGCCAGCAGTTTGGTGGGACAGTCTAATGAAAAACTGTTTTTT. Translated: CASSLVGQSNEKLFF.

The sample holds a few counts of this clone. The chain recombines TRBV2 with TRBJ1-2; D remains ambiguous. Germline V gives CDR1 SNHLY, CDR2 FYNNEI. Trimming cost V 7 bases and J 8 bases, with 11 bases left between them. This CDR3 has 11 amino acids. This chain's CDR3 is CASTVTRGYTF. As DNA, the CDR3 is TGTGCCAGCACCGTAACTAGAGGCTACACCTTC.

The chain employs TRBV10-3 and TRBJ1-5; D is unresolved. Germline CDR1 ENHRY, CDR2 SYGVKD. The V gene lost 10 bases and the J gene lost 7 bases, with 17 bases spanning the gap. The CDR3 runs to 13 residues. DNA for the CDR3: TGTGCCAGCAGCCCCCAATATGAGCAGCCCCAGCATTTT. Amino acid sequence: CASSPQYEQPQHF.

V is TRBV27 and J is TRBJ2-1, with D possibly matching TRBD1 (5 bases). V dropped 3 bases and J dropped 3 bases, with 18 bases sitting between them. Germline V gene sequence: CDR1 MNHEY, CDR2 SMNVEV (reference sequence). This CDR3 is built from 17 residues. The CDR3 is CASSFGSSGSSYNEQFF. DNA of the CDR3: TGTGCCAGCAGTTTCGGGTCCTCAGGGTCTAGCTACAATGAGCAGTTCTTC.

This clone is medium-sized within its sample. V gene TRBV7-8 combines with J gene TRBJ2-7, with D hard to call. CDR1 is SGHVS and CDR2 is FQNEAQ in the germline V gene. The ends were cut back, 0 bases at V and 5 bases at J, with 5 bases in the middle. The CDR3 covers 12 residues. As DNA, the CDR3 is TGTGCCAGCAGCTTAGCAGTCCACGAGCAGTACTTC. As protein: CASSLAVHEQYF. Drawing the rest from reference TRBV7-8 and TRBJ2-7, the complete variable domain is GAGVSQSPRYKVAKRGQDVALRCDPISGHVSLFWYQQALGQGPEFLTYFQNEAQLDKSGLPSDRFFAERPEGSVSTLKIQRTQQEDSAVYLCASSLAVHEQYFGPGTRLTVT.

The chain joins TRBV5-5 to TRBJ2-7, with 11 bases aligning to TRBD1. With V trimmed by 2 bases and J by 6 bases, 1 base remained unmatched. Per the germline V gene, CDR1 is SGHKS and CDR2 is YYEKEE (reference sequence). This CDR3 has 13 amino acids. The CDR3 region has the DNA TGTGCCAGCAGCTTTGGGACAGGGGGCGAGCAGTACTTC. This translates into CASSFGTGGEQYF.

J is TRBJ1-6 and V is TRBV5-4; weak D call: TRBD1 (5 bases). V was trimmed by 4 bases and J by 5 bases, leaving 10 bases between them. Germline V gene lookup returns CDR1 SGHNT and CDR2 YYREEE (reference sequence). The CDR3 has 14 residues. CDR3 coding DNA: TGTGCCAGCAGCCAAGACAGTGATAATTCACCCCTCCACTTT. As protein: CASSQDSDNSPLHF.

J is TRBJ2-7 and V is TRBV28; TRBD2 agrees at 13 bases. The V segment lost 6 bases and the J segment 2 bases; nucleotides outside the gene matches: 4. This CDR3 region has 15 residues. CDR1 MDHEN and CDR2 SYDVKM come from the germline V gene. CDR3 protein: CASSPGLAGTYEQYF. DNA for the CDR3: TGTGCCAGCAGCCCGGGACTAGCGGGAACCTACGAGCAGTACTTC.

CDR3 in amino acids: CASSLGTTSGGLAKNIQYF. CDR3 coding DNA: TGCGCCAGCAGCTTGGGTACGACTAGCGGGGGCCTAGCCAAAAACATTCAGTACTTC. The V gene is TRBV5-1, the J gene TRBJ2-4; 12 nucleotides agree with TRBD2. Germline CDR1 is SGHRS and CDR2 is YFSETQ. The CDR3 runs 19 residues. V lost 0 bases, J lost 0 bases, and 7 bases stayed unmatched. Filled out from reference TRBV5-1 and TRBJ2-4, the complete variable domain reads KAGVTQTPRYLIKTRGQQVTLSCSPISGHRSVSWYQQTPGQGLQFLFEYFSETQRNKGNFPGRFSGRQFSNSRSEMNVSTLELGDSALYLCASSLGTTSGGLAKNIQYFGAGTRLSVL.

V and J are TRBV27 and TRBJ1-2; D ambiguous. The CDR3 spans 13 residues. V shed 4 bases and J shed 6 bases, with 12 bases lying between them. CDR1 is MNHEY, CDR2 SMNVEV, per germline (reference sequence). The CDR3 protein is CASSSLGANGYTF. In DNA, the CDR3 is TGTGCCAGCAGTTCCCTCGGCGCGAATGGCTACACCTTC.

This sequence joins TRBV5-6 and TRBJ1-2; D is unresolved. The length of the CDR3 is 14 residues. The V gene lost 0 bases and the J gene lost 7 bases, with 13 bases spanning the gap. Germline V lookup: CDR1 SGHDT, CDR2 YYEEEE. The CDR3, as DNA: TGTGCCAGCAGCTTGGGACCGACCCCCGCTGGCTACACCTTC. This gives the protein CASSLGPTPAGYTF.

The chain employs TRBV30 and TRBJ1-6; TRBD1 is a possible D gene (5 bases). This CDR3 spans 14 amino acids. The ends were cut back, 0 bases at V and 7 bases at J, with 10 bases in the middle. Germline V gene sequence: CDR1 GTSNPN, CDR2 SVGIG (reference sequence). The CDR3 sequence: CAWSVDSNNSPLHF. In nucleotides, the CDR3 is TGTGCCTGGAGTGTCGACAGCAACAATTCACCCCTCCACTTT.

The chain combines TRBV2 with TRBJ2-5; D might be TRBD1 or TRBD2, each matching 5 bases. Looked up from germline, CDR1 is SNHLY and CDR2 is FYNNEI. Trimming pared 2 bases from V and 2 bases from J, leaving 12 bases between. CDR3 length equals 15 residues. The CDR3 loop is CASSELGVRQETQYF. DNA of the CDR3: TGTGCCAGCAGTGAATTGGGGGTGCGGCAAGAGACCCAGTACTTC.

This chain joins TRBV7-8 and TRBJ1-5; TRBD1 might be the D (6 bases). V dropped 0 bases and J dropped 7 bases, with 16 bases sitting between them. CDR3 length equals 16 residues. Germline-derived CDR1 and CDR2 are SGHVS and FQNEAQ. The CDR3 DNA is TGTGCCAGCAGCTTAGCCTTCAGGGGCCCCCAACAGCCCCAGCATTTT. Encoded protein: CASSLAFRGPQQPQHF.

This clone was found a few times. V is TRBV27 and J is TRBJ2-5; 8 bases match TRBD1. The V gene end was trimmed by 3 bases and the J gene end by 5 bases; junction bases not matched to a gene: 5. The length of the CDR3 is 14 residues. Per the germline V gene, CDR1 is MNHEY and CDR2 is SMNVEV (reference sequence). CDR3 DNA sequence: TGTGCCAGCAGTTTCTCAAGACAGGGGGAGACCCAGTACTTC. It translates to CASSFSRQGETQYF.

The genes are TRBV19 and TRBJ2-1; possibly TRBD2 for D (6 bases). CDR1 is LNHDA and CDR2 is SQIVND in the germline V gene (reference sequence). The CDR3 totals 15 residues. Trimming removed 4 bases at V and 2 bases at J, with 12 bases between. CDR3 nucleotides: TGTGCCAGTAGTAACGCGGGAAGGGCCTACAATGAGCAGTTCTTC. Translated, it gives CASSNAGRAYNEQFF. The full variable domain, with the rest looked up from reference TRBV19 and TRBJ2-1, is DGGITQSPKYLFRKEGQNVTLSCEQNLNHDAMYWYRQDPGQGLRLIYYSQIVNDFQKGDIAEGYSVSREKKESFPLTVTSAQKNPTAFYLCASSNAGRAYNEQFFGPGTRLTVL.

The rearrangement uses TRBV11-3 and TRBJ2-7, with D tentatively TRBD2 (6 bases). This CDR3 is 16 amino acids long. V was pared by 5 bases and J by 0 bases, with 17 bases between. The germline gives CDR1 SGHNT, CDR2 YENEEA. The CDR3 region is CASSPGGSGSSYEQYF. CDR3 sequence (DNA): TGTGCCAGCAGCCCCGGAGGGAGCGGTAGCTCCTACGAGCAGTACTTC.

The V call is TRBV5-4, the J call TRBJ2-1; 13 bases are a match to TRBD2. Per the germline V gene, CDR1 is SGHNT and CDR2 is YYREEE (reference sequence). The CDR3 has 16 amino acids. Trimming cost V 5 bases and J 8 bases; bases outside gene matches: 10. Written as DNA, the CDR3 is TGTGCCAGCAGACATCCCGGGACTAGCGGGATCCATGAGCAGTTCTTC. Its translation: CASRHPGTSGIHEQFF.

In its sample, this clone was seen a few times. The chain joins TRBV10-1 to TRBJ1-1, with D unresolved. V was clipped by 3 bases and J by 3 bases, with 8 bases between them. The CDR3 length is 13 residues. Germline V CDR1 and CDR2: WNHNN, SYGVQD (reference sequence). The CDR3 nucleotides are TGCGCCAGCAGTGAAGGTGGGGACACTGAAGCTTTCTTT. Translation: CASSEGGDTEAFF.

This clone was counted between two and nine times. The chain combines TRBV7-2 with TRBJ1-2; 9 nucleotides align to TRBD1. Germline CDR1 reads SGHTA; CDR2 reads FQGNSA. J lost 1 base, V lost 5 bases, and 2 bases had no gene match. The CDR3 loop spans 14 amino acids. CDR3 in amino acids: CASSGQGNNYGYTF. CDR3 in DNA: TGTGCCAGCAGCGGACAGGGGAATAACTATGGCTACACCTTC.

This clone occurred once. The chain couples TRBV4-3 to TRBJ2-7; tentative D call: TRBD1 (6 bases). Trimming cost V 4 bases and J 2 bases, with 15 bases left between them. Germline V gene sequence: CDR1 LGHNA, CDR2 YSLEER. The CDR3 extends over 15 amino acids. In DNA, the CDR3 is TGCGCCAGCAGCCTAACACGACAGGCCCCCTACGAGCAGTACTTC. This encodes CASSLTRQAPYEQYF.

The chain couples TRBV7-8 to TRBJ1-2; a weak D match, TRBD1 (5 bases). The CDR3 covers 14 residues. The V gene's germline CDR1 is SGHVS and CDR2 FQNEAQ. Trimming cost V 7 bases and J 6 bases, with 18 bases left between them. The CDR3 DNA sequence: TGTGCCAGCACCCTAGGGAGGGACTTGAATGGCTACACCTTC. It translates to CASTLGRDLNGYTF.

This chain links TRBV30 with TRBJ1-2, with 9 bases matching TRBD1. Germline V gives CDR1 GTSNPN, CDR2 SVGIG (reference sequence). V was pared by 5 bases and J by 4 bases, with 14 bases of the junction left unmatched. This CDR3 region has 16 residues. The CDR3 loop is CAWYRDRDLSGYGYTF. CDR3 DNA sequence: TGTGCCTGGTACCGGGACAGGGATCTATCCGGCTATGGCTACACCTTC.

The CDR3 protein is CASSWDTLSSYEQYF. The CDR3 DNA reads as TGTGCCAGCAGTTGGGACACCCTGAGCTCCTACGAGCAGTACTTC. The chain is built from TRBV27 and TRBJ2-7, with a weak D call TRBD1 (6 bases). Germline CDR1 MNHEY, CDR2 SMNVEV (reference sequence). Trimming took 4 bases from V and 0 from J, leaving 13 bases between them. This CDR3 is built from 15 residues.

A single count supports this clone. The J gene is TRBJ2-3, the V gene TRBV11-2; D unclear. The CDR3 loop spans 15 amino acids. Trimming stripped 5 bases from V and 2 bases from J, with 14 bases between. Germline assignment: CDR1 SGHAT and CDR2 FQNNGV. CDR3 protein: CASSQKYLPTDTQYF. The CDR3, as DNA: TGTGCCAGCAGCCAAAAATACCTTCCCACAGATACGCAGTATTTT.

Written as DNA, the CDR3 is TGTGCCTGGAGTGTACGACAGGGGGTCACAGATACGCAGTATTTT. It codes for CAWSVRQGVTDTQYF. The chain employs TRBV30 and TRBJ2-3, with 9 bases lining up with TRBD1. The germline V gene has CDR1 GTSNPN and CDR2 SVGIG (reference sequence). The CDR3 is made up of 15 amino acids. V dropped 0 bases and J dropped 2; count of bases not matched to a gene: 3.

The V gene is TRBV5-6, the J gene TRBJ2-3; D perhaps matches TRBD2 (6 bases). The V end was cut by 3 bases, the J end by 5 bases, with 10 bases between. The CDR3 is made up of 13 amino acids. Germline CDR1 is SGHDT and CDR2 is YYEEEE. The CDR3 coding sequence is TGTGCCAGCAGCTCTGTGGGAGGAGATACGCAGTATTTT. It is translated as CASSSVGGDTQYF.

The V gene is TRBV28, the J gene TRBJ2-3; D is possibly TRBD1 or TRBD2 (7 bases each). CDR1 and CDR2 from the germline V gene are MDHEN and SYDVKM. Trimming stripped 2 bases from V and 5 bases from J, with 11 bases between. The CDR3 length is 14 residues. The CDR3 spells CASSLPGGGDTQYF. As DNA, the CDR3 is TGTGCCAGCAGTTTACCAGGGGGGGGAGATACGCAGTATTTT.

This clone was seen only once. V gene TRBV9 combines with J gene TRBJ1-6; D remains unclear. V was clipped by 3 bases and J by 10 bases, with 23 bases between them. CDR3 length: 17 amino acids. Looked up from germline, CDR1 is SGDLS and CDR2 is YYNGEE. The CDR3 sequence is CASSARLQLSTESPLHF. The DNA of the CDR3 is TGTGCCAGCAGCGCGCGTTTGCAACTAAGCACCGAGTCACCCCTCCACTTT. The full variable domain, in which reference TRBV9 and TRBJ1-6 provide the parts outside the CDR3, is DSGVTQTPKHLITATGQRVTLRCSPRSGDLSVYWYQQSLDQGLQFLIQYYNGEERAKGNILERFSAQQFPDLHSELNLSSLELGDSALYFCASSARLQLSTESPLHFGNGTRLTVT.